This TCR beta chain originates from a study of T-cell reconstitution after alpha-beta-depleted transplantation in children (dated by TCRdb to between 2015 and 2016). Notes on the research overall: Using TCR repertoire profiling, the study followed T-cell immune reconstitution in a quantitative way in children after TCRalphabeta/CD19-depleted allogeneic hematopoietic cell transplantation.

A distance of 13 bases separates the germline ends of V and J, which lose 4 bases and 5 bases respectively. According to the germline V gene, CDR1 reads SGHTA and CDR2 reads FQGTGA. The CDR3 holds 14 amino acids from the cysteine to the phenylalanine. Only the CDR3 DNA is retained, 42 bases long and in frame from the first base. As for this clonotype: The antigen it binds to is not known. No base quality information exists; no much larger clone differs at one position.

What the work shows at the level of the full study, not this receptor alone: Over the following months the frequencies of hyperexpanded clones went down, and after one year T-cell counts and TCRbeta diversity were mostly credited to newly produced T cells. The high TCRbeta diversity at day 60 in some patients was ascribed to recipient T cells and intrathymic progenitors that had survived conditioning. The apparently early recovery of alphabetaT-cell counts about two months after transplant reportedly depended on only several hundred rapidly expanded clones that came from non-depleted graft cells.

Receptor amplification or capture employed PCR. Reads for this sample came from an Illumina HiSeq 2500. TCR libraries were prepared with molecular barcoding, using unique molecular identifiers to normalize TCRbeta repertoire quantification. The public reads were quality trimmed at Q25 with fastp and then assembled into clones with MiXCR by TCRdb, keeping productive beta chains. Merged by CDR3 protein, the rows form single entries marked with the most common genes and DNA. The sample table contains roughly 340,000 distinct CDR3 sequences; only one count was recorded for 16% of them. Around 38% of the sample belongs to the ten largest clones. The sample's treatment or condition label, in plain terms: allogeneic hematopoietic cell transplantation with graft depleted of TCRalphabeta T cells and CD19 B cells. The transplant recipients were children given TCRalphabeta/CD19-depleted allogeneic hematopoietic cell grafts.

Specimen: PBMCs, mostly from graft donor cells, collected 360 days after TCRalphabeta/CD19-depleted stem cell transplant. The rearrangement joined TRBV7-3 to TRBJ2-3, and possibly TRBD2, on 6 matching bases. The receptor was derived from a male patient between 2 and 10 years old who had a stem cell transplant for acute lymphoblastic leukemia, so the T cells may come from the graft donor. The nucleotides are TGTGCCAGCAGCTATACGGGACTGATAGATACGCAGTATTTT. This translates into CASSYTGLIDTQYF.